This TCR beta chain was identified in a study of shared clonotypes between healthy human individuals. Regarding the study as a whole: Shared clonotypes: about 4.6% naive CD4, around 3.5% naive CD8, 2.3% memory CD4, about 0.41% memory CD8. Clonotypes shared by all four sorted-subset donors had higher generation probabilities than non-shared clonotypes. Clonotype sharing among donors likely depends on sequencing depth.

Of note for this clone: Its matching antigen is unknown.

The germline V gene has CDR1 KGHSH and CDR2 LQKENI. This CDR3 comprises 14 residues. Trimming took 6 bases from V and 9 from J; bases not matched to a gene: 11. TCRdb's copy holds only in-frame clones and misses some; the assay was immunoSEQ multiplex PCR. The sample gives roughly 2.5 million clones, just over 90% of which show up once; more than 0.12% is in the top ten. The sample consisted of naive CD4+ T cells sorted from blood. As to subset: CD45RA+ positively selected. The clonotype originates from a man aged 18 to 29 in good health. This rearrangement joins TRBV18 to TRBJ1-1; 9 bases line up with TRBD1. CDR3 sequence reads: CASSPGQGRVKAFF. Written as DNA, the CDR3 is TGTGCCAGCTCCCCGGGACAGGGAAGGGTCAAAGCTTTCTTT.